The clone carrying this TCR beta chain has at least ten counts. What it recognizes is unknown. Via MiXCR, TCRdb re-called the reads, giving one row per CDR3 protein. The sample lists approximately 250,000 distinct CDR3 sequences, around 6.4% occurring once. This entry is derived from a study of T cell repertoires in cytomegalovirus infection. The wider study: Both a matching HLA type and CMV infection were indicated by public TCR beta signatures. Overall study results and limits: Accumulated public TCR beta family frequency recognized individuals carrying CMV together with the relevant HLA. The study found HLA-C-restricted CMV-specific TCR beta clonotypes dominating the ex vivo response.

The sequence was obtained from a human donor in good health (CMV status not recorded). Some clones in this sample may be carry-over from other donors' samples. Sequenced sample: PBMCs.

The CDR3 protein is CASSLATGRGGYTF. CDR3 coding DNA: TGTGCCAGCAGTTTAGCGACCGGACGGGGAGGCTACACCTTC. The rearrangement joins TRBV12-3 or TRBV12-4 to TRBJ1-2; unclear D gene. V lost 0 bases to trimming and J lost 8 bases, with 13 bases between them. This CDR3 contains 14 residues.